This T cell receptor beta chain was sequenced during a study of cytomegalovirus exposure and HLA in healthy donors. Study findings and constraints: Cytomegalovirus association was listed for 164 TCR beta chains.

Note on this clone: Its cognate antigen is unknown.

All the people who gave samples were healthy bone marrow donors. 60 Vbeta and 13 Jbeta primers were used in PCR. As processed by the authors: Later, an analysis found 80 million or so unique TCR beta chains, and 9.5 million to 12 million of these were shared. Assay used: immunoSEQ multiplex PCR; TCRdb lists only in-frame clones, some missing. The D gene and trimming were derived from the DNA, and the V and J assignments and clone size from that table. The sample has 200,000 or so clones; about 80% are singletons. V trimming: 6 bases; J trimming: 3 bases; junction bases outside the gene matches: 5. This CDR3 contains 14 residues. In germline, CDR1 is SNHLY, CDR2 FYNNEI.

The V and J genes are TRBV2 and TRBJ2-7; 10 nucleotides align to TRBD1. The sequence derives from a woman aged 25 to 39 in good health and CMV-seronegative. Sequenced material: PBMCs. DNA for the CDR3: TGTGCCAGCAGGGTGACAGGGGGCTTCTACGAGCAGTACTTC. Residues: CASRVTGGFYEQYF.